The clone carrying this TCR beta chain was observed many times. What it binds is unknown. TCRdb independently ran MiXCR on the RACE reads; one entry per CDR3 protein. The table includes 96,000 or so distinct CDR3 sequences, 9% to 9.5% detected once. CDR3 length equals 14 residues. From germline, CDR1 is DFQATT and CDR2 SNEGSKA (reference sequence). V lost 0 bases and J lost 1, with 9 bases in between. This entry belongs to a study of human T cells and chemical hapten exposure. Across the whole study: Sensitization employed 2% DPC on roughly 2 cm by roughly 2 cm of upper inner arm skin. Patches that contained 0.01% DPC were applied to the upper back and read at 6 days. Findings of the study overall: Large CDR3 similarity clusters arose significantly more often from expanded TCRs than from controls. Expanded TCR counts at PT1 were positively correlated with the patch test score.

Time point indicated: patch test 2, 6 weeks after DPC sensitization. Treatment of the sample: therapeutic diphenylcyclopropenone sensitization with weekly scalp DPC. The chain recombines TRBV20-1 with TRBJ1-2; no reliable D call. The sequences come from whole blood, collected in connection with sensitization to the hapten diphenylcyclopropenone (DPC). This clonotype was obtained from a woman aged 40-49 years with alopecia areata. Some clones in this sample may be carry-over from other donors' samples. CDR3 in amino acids: CSARDGRGNYGYTF. For the CDR3, the DNA is TGCAGTGCTAGAGACGGACGGGGTAACTATGGCTACACCTTC.